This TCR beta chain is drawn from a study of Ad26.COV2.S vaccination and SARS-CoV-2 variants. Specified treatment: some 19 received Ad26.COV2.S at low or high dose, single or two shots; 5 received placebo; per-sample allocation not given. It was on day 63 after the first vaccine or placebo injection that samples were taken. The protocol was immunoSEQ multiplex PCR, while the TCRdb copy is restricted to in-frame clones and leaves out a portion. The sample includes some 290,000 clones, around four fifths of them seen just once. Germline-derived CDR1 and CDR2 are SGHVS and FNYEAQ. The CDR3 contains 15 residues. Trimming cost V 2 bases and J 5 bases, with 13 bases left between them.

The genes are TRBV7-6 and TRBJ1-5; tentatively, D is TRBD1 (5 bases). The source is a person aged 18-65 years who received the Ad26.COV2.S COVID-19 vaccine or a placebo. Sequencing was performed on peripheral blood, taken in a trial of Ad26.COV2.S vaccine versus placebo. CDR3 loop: CASSLNLGADQPQHF. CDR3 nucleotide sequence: TGTGCCAGCAGCTTAAATCTAGGGGCGGATCAGCCCCAGCATTTT.